Below, 30 T cell receptor beta chains from the same sample are listed, as sequenced in a study of shared T cell receptors in the human thymus. Sequenced by immunoSEQ multiplex PCR; TCRdb stores in-frame clones only, minus some. The sample comprises 630,000 or so clones, 80% to 90% of which are singletons, and about 0.0094% rests with the top ten. The sample was also reused in another study, on human thymus T cells.

Sequenced material: thymocytes. The receptor source for this set is a boy less than two years old with a congenital heart defect.

The gene calls are TRBV5-5 and TRBJ1-5; D is unresolved. Trimming left V 0 bases short and J 7 bases short, with 17 bases between. Per the germline V gene, CDR1 is SGHKS and CDR2 is YYEKEE (reference sequence). This CDR3 has 16 residues. The CDR3 DNA follows: TGTGCCAGCAGCTTGGGGGCCATGGTAGGCGACCAGCCCCAGCATTTT. The encoded protein is CASSLGAMVGDQPQHF. Full variable domain (outside the CDR3, taken from reference TRBV5-5 and TRBJ1-5): DAGVTQSPTHLIKTRGQQVTLRCSPISGHKSVSWYQQVLGQGPQFIFQYYEKEERGRGNFPDRFSARQFPNYSSELNVNALLLGDSALYLCASSLGAMVGDQPQHFGDGTRLSIL.

This clone appeared a single time. This sample includes further DNA sequences coding for the same CDR3. The rearrangement joins TRBV9 to TRBJ2-3; D remains unclear. V was clipped by 0 bases and J by 6 bases, with 2 bases between them. Germline V gene sequence: CDR1 SGDLS, CDR2 YYNGEE. CDR3 length: 11 amino acids. The CDR3: CASSVADTQYF. The DNA of the CDR3 is TGTGCCAGCAGCGTAGCTGATACGCAGTATTTT.

The chain links TRBV28 to TRBJ2-1, with 7 bases lining up with TRBD1. CDR1 is MDHEN and CDR2 is SYDVKM in the germline V gene. The V and J ends lost 5 bases and 13 bases, in that order; junction bases with no gene match: 8. This CDR3 is 12 amino acids long. For the CDR3, the DNA is TGTGCCAGCAGTGGTGACAGGGTTCGCCAGTTCTTC. Amino acid sequence: CASSGDRVRQFF. Drawing the rest from reference TRBV28 and TRBJ2-1, the complete variable domain is DVKVTQSSRYLVKRTGEKVFLECVQDMDHENMFWYRQDPGLGLRLIYFSYDVKMKEKGDIPEGYSVSREKKERFSLILESASTNQTSMYLCASSGDRVRQFFGPGTRLTVL.

The CDR3 region has the DNA TGTGCCAGCAGCCGTACAGGGGCGGGTGGAAACACCATATATTTT. The encoded protein is CASSRTGAGGNTIYF. V and J are TRBV5-8 and TRBJ1-3, with 7 bases matching TRBD1. Germline CDR1 and CDR2: SGHTS and YDEGEE. This CDR3 is 15 amino acids long. J was trimmed by 3 bases and V by 4 bases; bases with no gene match: 7.

This sequence joins TRBV29-1 and TRBJ1-1; 8 bases map to TRBD1. The CDR3 has 14 residues. J gave up 3 bases and V 5 bases, and 8 bases lay outside the gene matches. Germline CDR1 reads SQVTM; CDR2 reads ANQGSEA. The DNA for the CDR3 is TGCAGCGTTCCTGGACAGGGAAGGGACACTGAAGCTTTCTTT. Amino acid sequence: CSVPGQGRDTEAFF.

A single count supports this clone. This chain connects TRBV5-5 to TRBJ1-1; D is undetermined. CDR1 and CDR2 (germline): SGHKS, YYEKEE (reference sequence). The CDR3 is 15 amino acids. Trimming cost V 2 bases and J 0 bases, with 11 bases left between them. The CDR3 DNA reads as TGTGCCAGCAGCTTTACTCCGGGGATGAACACTGAAGCTTTCTTT. This sequence encodes CASSFTPGMNTEAFF.

This chain uses TRBV19 with TRBJ1-1; D is possibly TRBD1 (6 bases). Trimming stripped 5 bases from V and 5 bases from J, with 9 bases between. Germline CDR1 LNHDA, CDR2 SQIVND (reference sequence). The CDR3 is 12 amino acids. The CDR3 spells CASSPGQTEAFF. DNA of the CDR3: TGTGCCAGTAGTCCCGGACAGACTGAAGCTTTCTTT.

The chain has TRBV5-4 and TRBJ2-3; 8 bases match TRBD2. Trimming took 4 bases from V and 2 from J; bases not matched to a gene: 9. CDR1 is SGHNT, CDR2 YYREEE, per germline (reference sequence). The CDR3 is made up of 16 amino acids. The CDR3 nucleotides are TGTGCCAGCAGCCGGGAGGGGGGGCTGAACACAGATACGCAGTATTTT. Translation gives CASSREGGLNTDTQYF. The full variable domain, completed using reference TRBV5-4 and TRBJ2-3, is ETGVTQSPTHLIKTRGQQVTLRCSSQSGHNTVSWYQQALGQGPQFIFQYYREEENGRGNFPPRFSGLQFPNYSSELNVNALELDDSALYLCASSREGGLNTDTQYFGPGTRLTVL.

The J gene is TRBJ2-1, the V gene TRBV7-9, with D uncertain. The CDR3 has 16 amino acids. In germline, CDR1 is SEHNR, CDR2 FQNEAQ (reference sequence). V was cut by 6 bases and J by 8 bases, with 23 bases left in between. The CDR3 bases are TGTGCCAGCAGAGACCCCTCCGCGGCCCCGACCCATGAGCAGTTCTTC. Its translation: CASRDPSAAPTHEQFF.

The V gene is TRBV5-6, the J gene TRBJ2-5, with D possibly TRBD1 on 6 matching bases. The J call is in doubt because the DNA end fits TRBJ2-7 better. Germline CDR1 reads SGHDT; CDR2 reads YYEEEE. The CDR3 extends over 14 amino acids. The CDR3 DNA sequence: TGTGCCAGCAGCTTGGAGGCAGGGGCCTACGAGCAGTACTTC. Its protein product is CASSLEAGAYEQYF.

The CDR3 sequence is CASSYGQGDNSPLHF. The CDR3 nucleotides are TGTGCCAGCAGCTACGGACAGGGGGATAATTCACCCCTCCACTTT. V usage is TRBV5-6 and J usage is TRBJ1-6; 10 bases align to TRBD1. The CDR3 extends over 15 amino acids. The V gene's germline CDR1 is SGHDT and CDR2 YYEEEE. V lost 3 bases, J lost 5 bases, and 2 bases stayed unmatched.

The chain recombines TRBV19 with TRBJ1-5; no clear D. Germline CDR1 and CDR2: LNHDA and SQIVND (reference sequence). Trimming took 1 base from V and 1 from J, leaving 5 bases between them. This CDR3 has 14 residues. The CDR3 protein is CASSIVQSNQPQHF. CDR3 coding DNA: TGTGCCAGTAGTATAGTTCAAAGCAATCAGCCCCAGCATTTT.

The rearrangement joins TRBV4-3 to TRBJ2-2; a possible D gene is TRBD2 (6 bases). The CDR3 is 18 residues long. Germline V gene sequence: CDR1 LGHNA, CDR2 YSLEER. V shed 0 bases and J shed 2 bases, with 16 bases lying between them. The CDR3: CASSQEGLASGNTGELFF. Written as DNA, the CDR3 is TGCGCCAGCAGCCAAGAGGGGCTAGCGTCGGGCAACACCGGGGAGCTGTTTTTT.

The V gene is TRBV9, the J gene TRBJ2-5, with a weak D call TRBD2 (6 bases). Per the germline V gene, CDR1 is SGDLS and CDR2 is YYNGEE. This CDR3 region has 12 residues. V shed 3 bases and J shed 4 bases, with 7 bases lying between them. The CDR3 here is CASSDGGETQYF. CDR3 nucleotides: TGTGCCAGCAGCGACGGGGGAGAGACCCAGTACTTC.

The chain uses TRBV25-1 and TRBJ2-3; 8 positions match TRBD1. This CDR3 is built from 16 residues. CDR1 MGHDK and CDR2 SYGVNS come from the germline V gene. The trim removed 4 bases at V and 5 bases at J, leaving 11 bases unmatched. The CDR3 DNA sequence: TGTGCCAGCAGTGCCGCTGACAGGGGATGGATAGATACGCAGTATTTT. Protein: CASSAADRGWIDTQYF.

This rearrangement joins TRBV4-2 to TRBJ1-2; 10 bases agree with TRBD1. The V gene end was trimmed by 4 bases and the J gene end by 3 bases; junction bases not matched to a gene: 14. The CDR3 is made up of 18 amino acids. The V gene's germline CDR1 is LGHNA and CDR2 YNFKEQ. The CDR3 protein is CASSPQDVGQGSHYGYTF. The CDR3 DNA follows: TGTGCCAGCAGCCCCCAGGATGTGGGACAGGGGAGCCACTATGGCTACACCTTC.

V and J are TRBV13 and TRBJ1-6; D is unresolved. The CDR3 has 16 residues. In germline, CDR1 is PRHDT, CDR2 FYEKMQ (reference sequence). V dropped 0 bases and J dropped 9 bases, with 15 bases sitting between them. CDR3: CASSLGPWSAASPLHF. Here the CDR3 DNA reads TGTGCCAGCAGCTTAGGCCCCTGGTCAGCGGCTTCACCCCTCCACTTT.

The rearrangement links TRBV19 to TRBJ2-1; TRBD2 agrees at 9 bases. Germline lookup yields CDR1 LNHDA and CDR2 SQIVND (reference sequence). J lost 4 bases, V lost 4 bases, and 20 bases had no gene match. The CDR3 is made up of 20 amino acids. This chain's CDR3 is CASSRVGGRERARSYNEQFF. The CDR3 bases are TGTGCCAGTAGTAGGGTTGGCGGGAGGGAGCGGGCGAGGAGTTACAATGAGCAGTTCTTC.

The V gene is TRBV25-1, the J gene TRBJ2-5; possible D gene TRBD1, 6 bases. The CDR3 covers 16 residues. Between the trimmed V and J ends, which lost 1 base and 5 bases, there was a span of 17 bases. CDR1 and CDR2 (germline): MGHDK, SYGVNS. The CDR3, as DNA: TGTGCCAGCAGTGAATCGCGTGGGGGCGGGTTGGAGACCCAGTACTTC. The encoded protein is CASSESRGGGLETQYF.

The V and J genes are TRBV9 and TRBJ2-7; a possible D gene is TRBD2 (6 bases). Germline CDR1 is SGDLS and CDR2 is YYNGEE. This CDR3 has 14 amino acids. Between the trimmed V and J ends, which lost 0 bases and 2 bases, there was a span of 9 bases. This CDR3 reads CASSVEGGAYEQYF. The CDR3 DNA sequence: TGTGCCAGCAGCGTAGAGGGAGGTGCCTACGAGCAGTACTTC.

This chain joins TRBV11-2 and TRBJ2-5; possibly TRBD2 for D (6 bases). Germline CDR1 reads SGHAT; CDR2 reads FQNNGV. V was clipped by 5 bases and J by 1 base, with 14 bases between them. The CDR3 is 15 amino acids. The CDR3 region has the DNA TGTGCCAGCAGCGGACCCGAGGGACTCCAAGAGACCCAGTACTTC. Its translation is CASSGPEGLQETQYF.

This clone was recorded a few times. The rearrangement uses TRBV4-3 and TRBJ2-1; 9 bases are a match to TRBD2. The CDR3 extends over 17 amino acids. Germline CDR1 LGHNA, CDR2 YSLEER. V dropped 0 bases and J dropped 9; count of bases not matched to a gene: 12. CDR3: CASSQDYEAGGKGEQFF. For the CDR3, the DNA is TGCGCCAGCAGCCAAGATTATGAGGCGGGAGGGAAGGGTGAGCAGTTCTTC.

The V and J genes are TRBV27 and TRBJ2-2, with TRBD2 matching 7 bases. With 5 bases clipped from V and 3 bases from J, the junction kept 6 bases outside the gene matches. CDR1 and CDR2 (germline): MNHEY, SMNVEV (reference sequence). CDR3 length: 15 amino acids. CDR3: CASSPGLQDTGELFF. As DNA, the CDR3 is TGTGCCAGCAGTCCGGGACTACAAGACACCGGGGAGCTGTTTTTT.

The chain uses TRBV7-8 and TRBJ2-1; D may be TRBD1 (5 bases). The germline gives CDR1 SGHVS, CDR2 FQNEAQ. V lost 3 bases to trimming and J lost 7 bases, with 16 bases between them. This CDR3 spans 15 amino acids. DNA for the CDR3: TGTGCCAGCAGCTTCACCTCGGTGGGGCGGAATGAGCAGTTCTTC. It yields the protein CASSFTSVGRNEQFF.

This chain joins TRBV6-6 and TRBJ2-3, with TRBD2 matching over 7 bases. J gave up 0 bases and V 6 bases, and 6 bases lay outside the gene matches. This CDR3 is 15 amino acids long. Germline V lookup: CDR1 MNHNY, CDR2 SVGAGI (reference sequence). For the CDR3, the DNA is TGTGCCAGCAGGCCCCGGGACTATAGCACAGATACGCAGTATTTT. It yields the protein CASRPRDYSTDTQYF.

The chain has TRBV28 and TRBJ2-7; 14 nucleotides align to TRBD2. The CDR3 extends over 16 amino acids. The junction had 11 bases not matched to a gene; V was cut back by 6 bases and J by 7 bases. Germline V gene sequence: CDR1 MDHEN, CDR2 SYDVKM. The CDR3 region has the DNA TGTGCCAGCAGCGCCGGGACTAGCGGGAGAGTGGGGGAGCAGTACTTC. This encodes CASSAGTSGRVGEQYF.

The chain combines TRBV18 with TRBJ2-7, with 7 bases aligning to TRBD1. V trimming: 3 bases; J trimming: 3 bases; junction bases outside the gene matches: 17. CDR1 KGHSH and CDR2 LQKENI come from the germline V gene. The CDR3 length is 18 residues. The CDR3 DNA follows: TGTGCCAGCTCACCCAACACCTTAGTCCGGGACAGAATCTACGAGCAGTACTTC. The encoded protein is CASSPNTLVRDRIYEQYF.

This chain links TRBV6-1 with TRBJ1-5, with D possibly being TRBD1 (6 bases). V lost 1 base, J lost 4 bases, and 17 bases lay in between. The CDR3 runs 17 residues. Germline V gene lookup returns CDR1 MNHNS and CDR2 SASEGT. CDR3 DNA: TGTGCCAGCAGTGAAGGGGACATAGAAGGGGGAAATCAGCCCCAGCATTTT. Its protein is CASSEGDIEGGNQPQHF.

This clone was detected once. V usage is TRBV28 and J usage is TRBJ2-7, with TRBD1 identical over 11 bases. The length of the CDR3 is 17 residues. V was clipped by 5 bases and J by 6 bases; unmatched bases: 15. Germline V CDR1 and CDR2: MDHEN, SYDVKM. CDR3 bases: TGTGCCAGCAGTCCAACACACTACTGGACAGGGGGCGTCGAGCAGTACTTC. Translation: CASSPTHYWTGGVEQYF.

Comment on this clone: The germline gene is not matched at one end of the junction; a read error may be the cause. This sample includes further DNA sequences coding for the same CDR3. This sequence joins TRBV5-1 and TRBJ1-6; D is perhaps TRBD1 (6 bases). The CDR3 length is 14 residues. Looked up from germline, CDR1 is SGHRS and CDR2 is YFSETQ. In nucleotides, the CDR3 is TGCGCCAGCAGCTTGGCCGGGACAAATTCCCCCCTCCACTTT. This gives the protein CASSLAGTNSPLHF.